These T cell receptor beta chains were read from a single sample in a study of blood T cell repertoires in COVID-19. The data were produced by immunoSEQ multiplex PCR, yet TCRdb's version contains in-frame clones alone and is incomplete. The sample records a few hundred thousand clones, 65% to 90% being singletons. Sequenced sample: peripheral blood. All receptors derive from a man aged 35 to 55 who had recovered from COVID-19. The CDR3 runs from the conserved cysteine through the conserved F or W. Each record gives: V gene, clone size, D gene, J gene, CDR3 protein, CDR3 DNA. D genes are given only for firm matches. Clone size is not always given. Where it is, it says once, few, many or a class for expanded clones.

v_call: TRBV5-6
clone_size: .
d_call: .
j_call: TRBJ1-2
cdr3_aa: CASSFARYQGYTF
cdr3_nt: TGTGCCAGCAGCTTCGCTAGGTATCAAGGCTACACCTTC

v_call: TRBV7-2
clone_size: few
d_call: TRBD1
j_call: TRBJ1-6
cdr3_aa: CASSLRGRADSPLHF
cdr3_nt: TGTGCCAGCAGCTTAAGGGGGCGCGCGGATTCACCCCTCCACTTT

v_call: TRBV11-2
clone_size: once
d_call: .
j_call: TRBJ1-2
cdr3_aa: CASSLVRGGRGYTF
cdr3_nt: TGTGCCAGCAGCTTAGTTAGAGGAGGGCGCGGCTACACCTTC

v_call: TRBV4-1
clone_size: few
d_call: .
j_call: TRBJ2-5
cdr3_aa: CASSQDVGDGQETQYF
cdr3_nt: TGCGCCAGCAGCCAAGATGTCGGAGACGGTCAAGAGACCCAGTACTTC

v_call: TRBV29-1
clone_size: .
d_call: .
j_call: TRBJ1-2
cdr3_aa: CSVDHQNGYTF
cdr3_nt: TGCAGCGTTGATCATCAGAATGGCTACACCTTC

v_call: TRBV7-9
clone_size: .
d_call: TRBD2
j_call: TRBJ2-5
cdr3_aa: CASSQAGANEETQYF
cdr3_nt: TGTGCCAGCAGTCAAGCGGGGGCCAATGAAGAGACCCAGTACTTC

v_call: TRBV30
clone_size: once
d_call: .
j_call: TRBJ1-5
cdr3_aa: CAWSRGNRAGQPQHF
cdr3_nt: TGTGCCTGGAGTCGTGGGAACAGGGCCGGGCAGCCCCAGCATTTT

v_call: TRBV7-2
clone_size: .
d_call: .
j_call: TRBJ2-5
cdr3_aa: CASSPTGSRETQYF
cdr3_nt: TGTGCCAGCAGCCCAACAGGGTCGAGGGAGACCCAGTACTTC

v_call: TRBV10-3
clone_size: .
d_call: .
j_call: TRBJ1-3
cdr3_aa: CAISEYQGSSSGNTIYF
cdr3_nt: TGTGCCATCAGTGAATATCAGGGGTCCTCCTCTGGAAACACCATATATTTT

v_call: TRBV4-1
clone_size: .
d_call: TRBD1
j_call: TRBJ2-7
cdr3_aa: CASSQGLGTGGLYEQYF
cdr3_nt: TGCGCCAGCAGCCAAGGGCTTGGGACAGGGGGCCTCTACGAGCAGTACTTC

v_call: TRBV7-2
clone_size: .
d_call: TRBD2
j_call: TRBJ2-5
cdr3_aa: CASTAGLAGGETQYF
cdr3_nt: TGTGCCAGCACCGCCGGGCTAGCGGGGGGCGAGACCCAGTACTTC

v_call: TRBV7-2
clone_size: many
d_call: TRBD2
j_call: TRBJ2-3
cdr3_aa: CASSAVGAGGGTDTQYF
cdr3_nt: TGTGCCAGCAGCGCTGTCGGCGCGGGGGGCGGCACAGATACGCAGTATTTT

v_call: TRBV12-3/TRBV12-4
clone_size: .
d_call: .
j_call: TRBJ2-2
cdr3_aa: CASSLQGGELFF
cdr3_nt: TGTGCCAGCAGTTTACAGGGAGGGGAGCTGTTTTTT

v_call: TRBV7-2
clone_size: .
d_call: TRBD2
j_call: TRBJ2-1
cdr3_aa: CASRSGLAGYNEQFF
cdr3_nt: TGTGCCAGCAGATCGGGACTAGCGGGGTACAATGAGCAGTTCTTC

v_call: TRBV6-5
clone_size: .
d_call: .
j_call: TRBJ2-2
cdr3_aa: CASTPRRLDTGELFF
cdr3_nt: TGTGCCAGCACCCCCCGTAGGCTAGACACCGGGGAGCTGTTTTTT

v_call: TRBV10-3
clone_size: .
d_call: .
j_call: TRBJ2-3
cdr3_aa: CASRGTDTDTQYF
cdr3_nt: TGTGCCTCCCGGGGGACCGACACAGATACGCAGTATTTT

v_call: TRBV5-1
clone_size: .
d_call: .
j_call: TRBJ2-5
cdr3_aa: CASSSVAGSQETQYF
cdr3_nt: TGCGCCAGCAGCTCGGTGGCGGGGTCGCAAGAGACCCAGTACTTC

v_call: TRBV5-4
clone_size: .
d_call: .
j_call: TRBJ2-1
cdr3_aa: CASSFVNEQFF
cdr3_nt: TGTGCCAGCAGCTTCGTGAATGAGCAGTTCTTC

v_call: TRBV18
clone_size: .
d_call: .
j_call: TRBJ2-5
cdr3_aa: CASSPGAGETQYF
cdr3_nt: TGTGCCAGCTCACCAGGGGCGGGGGAGACCCAGTACTTC

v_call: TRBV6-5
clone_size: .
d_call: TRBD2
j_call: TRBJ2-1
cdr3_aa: CASSYSLAGDTEQFF
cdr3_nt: TGTGCCAGCAGTTACTCTCTAGCGGGAGATACTGAGCAGTTCTTC

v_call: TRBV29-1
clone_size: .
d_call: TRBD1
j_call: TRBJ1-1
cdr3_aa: CSAGGGWGMNTEAFF
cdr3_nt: TGCAGCGCAGGAGGGGGCTGGGGCATGAACACTGAAGCTTTCTTT

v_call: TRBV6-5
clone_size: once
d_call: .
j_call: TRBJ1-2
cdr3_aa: CASRSPGLGDGYTF
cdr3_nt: TGTGCCAGCAGATCTCCCGGATTAGGAGATGGCTACACCTTC

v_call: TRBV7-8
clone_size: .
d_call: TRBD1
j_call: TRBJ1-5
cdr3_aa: CASSLARRGRDQPQHF
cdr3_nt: TGTGCCAGCAGCTTAGCTAGAAGGGGGCGCGATCAGCCCCAGCATTTT

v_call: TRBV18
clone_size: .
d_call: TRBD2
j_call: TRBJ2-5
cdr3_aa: CASSPGTSGTKGTQYF
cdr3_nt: TGTGCCAGCTCACCAGGGACTAGCGGGACTAAAGGGACCCAGTACTTC

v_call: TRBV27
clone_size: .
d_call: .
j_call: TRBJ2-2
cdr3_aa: CASSLHRSNTGELFF
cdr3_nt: TGTGCCAGCAGTTTACACAGATCGAACACCGGGGAGCTGTTTTTT

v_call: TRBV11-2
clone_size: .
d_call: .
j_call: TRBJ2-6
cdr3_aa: CASSPRGGAGANVLTF
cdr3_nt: TGTGCCAGCAGCCCGAGGGGGGGAGCTGGGGCCAACGTCCTGACTTTC

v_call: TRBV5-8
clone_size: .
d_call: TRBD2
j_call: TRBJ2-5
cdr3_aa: CASSSLSGTRTETQYF
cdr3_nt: TGTGCCAGCAGCTCCCTATCCGGGACTAGGACTGAGACCCAGTACTTC

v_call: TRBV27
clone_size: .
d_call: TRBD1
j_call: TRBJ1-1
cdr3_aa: CASSTYPGTGSNTEAFF
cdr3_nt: TGTGCCAGCAGTACGTATCCCGGGACAGGATCGAACACTGAAGCTTTCTTT

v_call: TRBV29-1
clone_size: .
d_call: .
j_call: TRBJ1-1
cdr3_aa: CSVAIQGNTEAFF
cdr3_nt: TGCAGCGTTGCGATACAGGGGAACACTGAAGCTTTCTTT

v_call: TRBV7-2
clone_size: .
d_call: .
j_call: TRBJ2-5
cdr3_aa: CASSLSLAAQTQYF
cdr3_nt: TGTGCCAGCAGCTTATCGCTGGCCGCCCAAACCCAGTACTTC

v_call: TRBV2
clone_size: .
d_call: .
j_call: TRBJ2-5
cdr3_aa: CASGRETQYF
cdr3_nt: TGTGCCAGCGGCCGAGAGACCCAGTACTTC

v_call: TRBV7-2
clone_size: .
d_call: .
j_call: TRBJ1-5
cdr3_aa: CASSLRGDQPQHF
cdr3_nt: TGTGCCAGCAGCTTACGGGGAGATCAGCCCCAGCATTTT

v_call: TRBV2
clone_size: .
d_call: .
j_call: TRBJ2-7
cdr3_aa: CASTAGSLLYEQYF
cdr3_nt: TGTGCCAGCACGGCGGGCTCTCTCCTCTACGAGCAGTACTTC

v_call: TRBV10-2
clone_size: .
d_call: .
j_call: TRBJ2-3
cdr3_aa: CASRDLHTDTQYF
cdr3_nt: TGCGCTAGCCGGGACTTACACACAGATACGCAGTATTTT

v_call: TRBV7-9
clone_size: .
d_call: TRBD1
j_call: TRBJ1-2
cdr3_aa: CASSWDRFFDTF
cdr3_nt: TGTGCCAGCAGCTGGGACAGGTTTTTTGACACCTTC

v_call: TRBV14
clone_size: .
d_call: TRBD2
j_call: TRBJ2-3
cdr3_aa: CASSPAGARTDTQYF
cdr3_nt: TGTGCCAGCAGCCCAGCGGGAGCAAGAACAGATACGCAGTATTTT

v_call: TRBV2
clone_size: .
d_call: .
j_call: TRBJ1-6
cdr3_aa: CASMQGLGYNSPLHF
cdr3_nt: TGTGCCAGCATGCAGGGGTTAGGCTATAATTCACCCCTCCACTTT

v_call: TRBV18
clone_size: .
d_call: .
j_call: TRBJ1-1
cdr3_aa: CASSYGSQKTNEAFF
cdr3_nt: TGTGCCAGCTCGTACGGGTCCCAAAAAACCAACGAAGCTTTCTTT

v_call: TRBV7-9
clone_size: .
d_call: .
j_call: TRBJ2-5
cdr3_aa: CASSLTMGQQETQYF
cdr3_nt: TGTGCCAGCAGCTTAACTATGGGGCAGCAAGAGACCCAGTACTTC